One and the same sample provided the 17 T cell receptor beta chains below, sequenced in a study of Ad26.COV2.S vaccination and SARS-CoV-2 variants (dated by TCRdb to the early 2020s). Libraries were made using the immunoSEQ multiplex PCR assay. TCRdb obtained this table from immuneACCESS and retained in-frame rearrangements with V and J assigned. These tables miss some clones; where compared with another copy, unresolved V genes account for less than half of the shortfall, and the remainder is unexplained. For this sample the table gives roughly 460,000 clones, of which roughly nine tenths were detected only once. The ten most abundant clones make up around 1.6% of the sample. The sample's treatment or condition label is to be understood as: approximately 18 received Ad26.COV2.S at low or high dose, single or two shots; a few received placebo; per-sample allocation not given. Repertoires of vaccine and placebo recipients were sequenced from samples taken on day 63 after the first injection.

The sample here was peripheral blood, taken in a trial of Ad26.COV2.S vaccine versus placebo. The receptors were sampled from a person between 18 and 65 years old who received the Ad26.COV2.S COVID-19 vaccine or a placebo.

The rearrangement joins TRBV4-2 to TRBJ2-7; D possibly corresponds to TRBD2 (6 bases). The CDR3 length is 14 residues. CDR1 and CDR2 (germline): LGHNA, YNFKEQ. V shed 4 bases and J shed 6 bases, with 16 bases lying between them. The CDR3 DNA follows: TGTGCCAGCAGCCTGGCGGGACCGCAGCCCGAGCAGTACTTC. Translation: CASSLAGPQPEQYF.

The V gene is TRBV30, the J gene TRBJ2-2; D is unclear. V lost 3 bases and J lost 6, with 5 bases in between. The CDR3 loop spans 11 amino acids. Germline lookup yields CDR1 GTSNPN and CDR2 SVGIG (reference sequence). CDR3 loop: CAWRVAGELFF. CDR3 in DNA: TGTGCCTGGAGGGTCGCCGGGGAGCTGTTTTTT.

The V call is TRBV19, the J call TRBJ2-7, with D tentatively TRBD1 (5 bases). The CDR3 loop spans 15 amino acids. Trimming left V 2 bases short and J 2 bases short, with 13 bases between. Germline V gene data show CDR1 as LNHDA and CDR2 as SQIVND (reference sequence). The CDR3 loop is CASSIIKGVTYEQYF. In nucleotides, the CDR3 is TGTGCCAGTAGTATAATAAAAGGGGTTACCTACGAGCAGTACTTC.

The chain uses TRBV27 and TRBJ1-1; 7 bases match TRBD1. The germline gives CDR1 MNHEY, CDR2 SMNVEV (reference sequence). Losses at the gene ends were 6 bases for V and 6 bases for J; bases not matched to a gene: 4. The CDR3 totals 12 residues. The CDR3 reads CASSRDSSEAFF. The CDR3 DNA reads as TGTGCCAGCAGCCGGGACAGCTCTGAAGCTTTCTTT.

The chain links TRBV20-1 to TRBJ2-1; D possibly corresponds to TRBD2 (5 bases). This CDR3 contains 15 residues. Trimming pared 3 bases from V and 10 bases from J, leaving 22 bases between. Germline loops: CDR1 DFQATT, CDR2 SNEGSKA (reference sequence). The CDR3 here is CSASLVSSPHLEQFF. The CDR3, as DNA: TGCAGTGCTAGTCTGGTGTCTAGCCCGCACTTGGAGCAGTTCTTC.

Only a few counts were recorded for this clone. The V and J genes are TRBV7-9 and TRBJ2-7; the match to TRBD2 covers 14 bases. Germline CDR1 reads SEHNR; CDR2 reads FQNEAQ (reference sequence). The CDR3 loop spans 15 amino acids. V shed 5 bases, J shed 5 bases, and the junction held 5 bases outside the gene matches. The CDR3 region has the DNA TGTGCCAGCAGCCGGATGGGACTAGCGGGAGACGAGCAGTACTTC. Its translation: CASSRMGLAGDEQYF.

V gene TRBV30 combines with J gene TRBJ2-3; TRBD2 matches at 7 bases. CDR3 length: 14 residues. CDR1 is GTSNPN and CDR2 is SVGIG in the germline V gene (reference sequence). Trimming at V came to 2 bases and at J to 4 bases, leaving 6 bases not matched to a gene. The CDR3 DNA follows: TGTGCCTGGAGTAGGGGCGGGGGATCAGATACGCAGTATTTT. Residues: CAWSRGGGSDTQYF.

The rearrangement uses TRBV7-2 and TRBJ2-1; tentative D call: TRBD1 (6 bases). The V gene lost 2 bases and the J gene lost 0 bases, with 20 bases spanning the gap. The CDR3 has 19 amino acids. CDR1 and CDR2 (germline): SGHTA, FQGNSA. Here the CDR3 reads CASSLSGSLGASSYNEQFF. The CDR3 DNA sequence: TGTGCCAGCAGCTTAAGCGGTAGTCTGGGGGCTAGCTCCTACAATGAGCAGTTCTTC.

In its sample, this clone was seen a few times. Other DNA sequences in this sample translate to the same CDR3. This chain connects TRBV7-9 to TRBJ1-5; 9 bases fit TRBD1. V gave up 6 bases and J gave up 4 bases; unmatched junction bases: 1. Germline V gene sequence: CDR1 SEHNR, CDR2 FQNEAQ (reference sequence). The CDR3 covers 13 residues. The CDR3, as DNA: TGTGCCAGCAGTGGACAGGGGAATCAGCCCCAGCATTTT. This encodes CASSGQGNQPQHF.

The chain recombines TRBV6-5 with TRBJ2-1; 9 bases align to TRBD2. Germline loops: CDR1 MNHEY, CDR2 SVGAGI. The junction had 6 bases not matched to a gene; V was cut back by 6 bases and J by 12 bases. The CDR3 runs to 12 residues. The CDR3 here is CASRDPGLAQFF. The DNA of the CDR3 is TGTGCCAGCAGAGATCCGGGACTAGCGCAGTTCTTC.

This sequence joins TRBV19 and TRBJ1-5; 7 bases map to TRBD1. Germline trimming cut 9 bases from V and 3 bases from J; bases unmatched to any gene: 8. Germline lookup yields CDR1 LNHDA and CDR2 SQIVND (reference sequence). The CDR3 loop spans 14 amino acids. The DNA of the CDR3 is TGTGCCAGCAAACAGGGGATGTCCAATCAGCCCCAGCATTTT. This gives the protein CASKQGMSNQPQHF.

The V and J genes are TRBV4-2 and TRBJ2-2, with D uncertain. The CDR3 has 16 amino acids. The germline gives CDR1 LGHNA, CDR2 YNFKEQ. Trimming took 4 bases from V and 4 from J, leaving 16 bases between them. The CDR3 sequence: CASSPWHGPGTGELFF. The CDR3 nucleotides are TGTGCCAGCAGCCCCTGGCATGGGCCGGGCACCGGGGAGCTGTTTTTT.

This clone came up once. The chain carries TRBV7-2 and TRBJ2-5; the match to TRBD1 covers 10 bases. The CDR3 length is 15 residues. Losses at the gene ends were 2 bases for V and 4 bases for J; bases not matched to a gene: 4. Germline V gene sequence: CDR1 SGHTA, CDR2 FQGNSA. CDR3 loop: CASSLRGQGRETQYF. The DNA for the CDR3 is TGTGCCAGCAGCTTAAGGGGACAGGGGAGAGAGACCCAGTACTTC.

The chain links TRBV3-1 (or the pseudogene TRBV3-2) to TRBJ2-7; 7 bases map to TRBD2. Germline CDR1 reads LGHDT; CDR2 reads YNNKEL (reference sequence). Trimming at V came to 2 bases and at J to 0 bases, leaving 7 bases not matched to a gene. There are 16 residues in the CDR3. Written as DNA, the CDR3 is TGTGCCAGCAGCCAAAGGGACGGGAGGAGCTCCTACGAGCAGTACTTC. As protein: CASSQRDGRSSYEQYF.

The J gene is TRBJ1-6, the V gene TRBV6-2 or TRBV6-3; maybe TRBD1 (5 bases). Germline V gives CDR1 MNHEY, CDR2 SVGEGT. V lost 5 bases to trimming and J lost 13 bases, with 12 bases between them. The CDR3 consists of 12 residues. The DNA of the CDR3 is TGTGCCAGCAGTCCACCAGGGAGGCCCCTCCACTTT. It specifies CASSPPGRPLHF.

V gene TRBV10-1 combines with J gene TRBJ2-6; a weak D match, TRBD2 (5 bases). The CDR3 totals 15 residues. Germline lookup yields CDR1 WNHNN and CDR2 SYGVQD (reference sequence). Trimming removed 9 bases at V and 0 bases at J, with 12 bases between. This chain's CDR3 is CAREGRGSGANVLTF. CDR3 nucleotide sequence: TGCGCCAGAGAGGGCCGGGGCTCTGGGGCCAACGTCCTGACTTTC.

In this sample, this clone turned up once. This chain joins TRBV5-1 and TRBJ2-7; D is undetermined. The germline V gene encodes CDR1 SGHRS and CDR2 YFSETQ. Trimming took 0 bases from V and 4 from J, leaving 11 bases between them. The CDR3 consists of 14 residues. DNA for the CDR3: TGCGCCAGCAGCTTGGCCTTTTTAGGATACGAGCAGTACTTC. It specifies CASSLAFLGYEQYF.